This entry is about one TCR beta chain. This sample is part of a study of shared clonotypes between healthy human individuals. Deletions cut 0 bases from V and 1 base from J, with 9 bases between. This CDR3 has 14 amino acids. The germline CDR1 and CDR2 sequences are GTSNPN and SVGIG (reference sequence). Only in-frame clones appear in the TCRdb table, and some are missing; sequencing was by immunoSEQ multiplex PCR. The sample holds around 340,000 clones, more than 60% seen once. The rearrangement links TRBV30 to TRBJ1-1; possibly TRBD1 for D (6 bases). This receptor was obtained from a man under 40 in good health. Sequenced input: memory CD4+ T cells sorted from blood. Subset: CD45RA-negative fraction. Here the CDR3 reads CAWSVKGGNTEAFF. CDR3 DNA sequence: TGTGCCTGGAGTGTTAAGGGGGGGAACACTGAAGCTTTCTTT.